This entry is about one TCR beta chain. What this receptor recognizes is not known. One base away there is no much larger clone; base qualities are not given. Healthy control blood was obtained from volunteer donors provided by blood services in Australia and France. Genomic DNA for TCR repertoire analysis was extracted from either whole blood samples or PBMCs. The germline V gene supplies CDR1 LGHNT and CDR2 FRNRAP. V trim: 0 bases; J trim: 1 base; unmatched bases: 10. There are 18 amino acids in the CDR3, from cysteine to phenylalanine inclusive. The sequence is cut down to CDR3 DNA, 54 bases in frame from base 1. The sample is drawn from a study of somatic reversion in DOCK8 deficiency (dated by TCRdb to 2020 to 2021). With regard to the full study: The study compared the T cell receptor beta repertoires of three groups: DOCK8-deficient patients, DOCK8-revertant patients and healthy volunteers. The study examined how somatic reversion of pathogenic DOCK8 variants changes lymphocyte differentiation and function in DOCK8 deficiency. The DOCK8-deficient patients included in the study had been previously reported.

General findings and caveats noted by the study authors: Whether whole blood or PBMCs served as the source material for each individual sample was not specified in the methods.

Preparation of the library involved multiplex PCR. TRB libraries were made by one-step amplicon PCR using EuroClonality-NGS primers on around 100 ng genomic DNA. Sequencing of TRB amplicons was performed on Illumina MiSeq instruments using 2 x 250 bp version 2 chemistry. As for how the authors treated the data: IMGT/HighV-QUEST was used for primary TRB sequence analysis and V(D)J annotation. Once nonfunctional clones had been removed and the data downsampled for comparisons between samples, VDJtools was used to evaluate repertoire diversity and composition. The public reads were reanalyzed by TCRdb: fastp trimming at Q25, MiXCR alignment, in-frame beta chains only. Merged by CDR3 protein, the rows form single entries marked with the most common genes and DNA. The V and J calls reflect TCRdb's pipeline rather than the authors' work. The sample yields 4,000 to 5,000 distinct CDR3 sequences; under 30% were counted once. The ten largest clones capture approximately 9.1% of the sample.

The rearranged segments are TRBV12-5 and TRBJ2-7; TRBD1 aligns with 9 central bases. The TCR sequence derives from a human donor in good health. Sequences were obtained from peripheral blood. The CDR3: CASGLVRNRDRASYEQYF. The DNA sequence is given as TGTGCTAGTGGTTTGGTACGCAACAGGGACAGGGCGTCCTACGAGCAGTACTTC. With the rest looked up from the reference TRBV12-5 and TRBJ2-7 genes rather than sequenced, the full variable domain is DARVTQTPRHKVTEMGQEVTMRCQPILGHNTVFWYRQTMMQGLELLAYFRNRAPLDDSGMPKDRFSAEMPDATLATLKIQPSEPRDSAVYFCASGLVRNRDRASYEQYFGPGTRLTVT.